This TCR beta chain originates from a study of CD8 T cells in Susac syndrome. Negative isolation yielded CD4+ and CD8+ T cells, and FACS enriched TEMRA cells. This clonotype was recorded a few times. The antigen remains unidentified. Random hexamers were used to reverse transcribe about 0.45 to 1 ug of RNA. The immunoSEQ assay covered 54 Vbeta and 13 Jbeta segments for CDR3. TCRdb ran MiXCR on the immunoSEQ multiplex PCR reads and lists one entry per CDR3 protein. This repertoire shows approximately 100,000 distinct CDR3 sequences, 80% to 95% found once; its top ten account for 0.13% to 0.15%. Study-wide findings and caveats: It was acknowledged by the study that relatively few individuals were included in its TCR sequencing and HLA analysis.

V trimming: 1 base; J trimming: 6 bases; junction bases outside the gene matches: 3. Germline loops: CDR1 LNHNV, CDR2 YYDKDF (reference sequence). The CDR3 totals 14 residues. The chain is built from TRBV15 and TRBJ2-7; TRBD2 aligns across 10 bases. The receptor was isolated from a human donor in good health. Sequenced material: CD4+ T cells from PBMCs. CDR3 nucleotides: TGTGCCACCAGCAGAGCACTAGCGGGAAGCGAGCAGTACTTC. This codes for CATSRALAGSEQYF.